This T cell receptor beta chain was sequenced during a study of beta chain features in type 1 diabetes. Across the whole study: All samples together contributed 107,917,701 sorted cells for examination.

Sorting with CD45RO/CCR7/CD25/CD127/CD95/CD27 yielded naive, central memory, regulatory and stem-like memory CD4+ cells. Germline V CDR1 and CDR2: MDHEN, SYDVKM. The CDR3 contains 14 residues. V was pared by 6 bases and J by 9 bases, with 7 bases of the junction left unmatched. Isolated RNA was reverse transcribed in full, so expressed TCRB transcripts were sequenced. Naive, central memory and regulatory T cell samples came to a mean of around 3.5 million reads. Assay: immunoSEQ multiplex PCR; the TCRdb copy retains only in-frame clones and omits some. The repertoire holds 450,000 or so clones, with more than 9.5% as singletons. This clone was picked up a small number of times.

The V and J genes are TRBV28 and TRBJ1-6, with 8 nucleotides matching TRBD1. Sequencing used naive CD4+ T cells from blood. The sequence was collected from a woman under 30 in good health. DNA of the CDR3: TGTGCCAGCAGGTCGACAGGGGTAATTTCACCCCTCCACTTT. Its protein is CASRSTGVISPLHF.